Below, 22 T cell receptor beta chains from the same sample are listed, as sequenced in a study of healthy donors' naive CD4 and CD8 T cells. TCR libraries were built from about 500 ng of total RNA by linear amplification. In TCRdb, the reads were re-called with MiXCR into one record per CDR3 protein. The repertoire holds some 190,000 distinct CDR3 sequences, with 65% to 75% as singletons. The specimen was naive CD4+ and CD8+ T cells sorted from blood, pooled from several donors. Receptors were obtained from a pool of human donors in good health; the sample pools cells from several healthy donors.

This clonotype has more than one count but fewer than ten. CDR3 DNA: TGCAGTGCTAGAGTGGACGGTAATTCACCCCTCCACTTT. Its protein product is CSARVDGNSPLHF. The chain employs TRBV20-1 and TRBJ1-6, with D uncertain. Germline lookup yields CDR1 DFQATT and CDR2 SNEGSKA (reference sequence). The V gene lost 1 base and the J gene lost 6 bases, with 7 bases spanning the gap. The CDR3 runs 13 residues.

The chain joins TRBV6-2 or TRBV6-3 to TRBJ2-7; 15 nucleotides align to TRBD2. Looked up from germline, CDR1 is MNHEY and CDR2 is SVGEGT. The CDR3 contains 15 residues. With V trimmed by 2 bases and J by 4 bases, 0 bases remained unmatched. CDR3 sequence: CASSYGLAGGYEQYF. In DNA form, the CDR3 reads TGTGCCAGCAGTTACGGACTAGCGGGAGGGTACGAGCAGTACTTC.

This sequence joins TRBV6-5 and TRBJ2-4; tentatively, D is TRBD2 (5 bases). V dropped 5 bases and J dropped 0 bases, with 11 bases sitting between them. There are 15 residues in the CDR3. Looked up from germline, CDR1 is MNHEY and CDR2 is SVGAGI. In DNA, the CDR3 is TGTGCCAGCAGTGAGGGATCCACAGCCAAAAACATTCAGTACTTC. Protein: CASSEGSTAKNIQYF.

This clonotype was picked up one time. Here the CDR3 DNA reads TGTGCCAGCAGTTTCGGGGGCTCGTTCGAGCAGTACTTC. Its protein product is CASSFGGSFEQYF. The rearrangement uses TRBV27 and TRBJ2-7; the D gene could be TRBD1 or TRBD2 (6 bases each). Germline V CDR1 and CDR2: MNHEY, SMNVEV (reference sequence). The CDR3 sequence is 13 residues long. V lost 3 bases and J 6 bases, leaving 12 bases between the germline ends.

The chain uses TRBV10-3 and TRBJ1-1; no firm D call. V gave up 2 bases and J gave up 0 bases, with 7 bases separating them. Germline V lookup: CDR1 ENHRY, CDR2 SYGVKD. The CDR3 contains 14 residues. The CDR3 nucleotides read TGTGCCATCAGTGAGGAACAGTTGAACACTGAAGCTTTCTTT. It specifies CAISEEQLNTEAFF.

The chain combines TRBV19 with TRBJ1-1; D is unclear. This CDR3 is built from 13 residues. The ends were cut back, 3 bases at V and 7 bases at J, with 12 bases in the middle. Germline lookup yields CDR1 LNHDA and CDR2 SQIVND (reference sequence). The CDR3 DNA sequence: TGTGCCAGTAGTATCCCGGGCATTGGTGAAGCTTTCTTT. This translates into CASSIPGIGEAFF. The full variable domain, with the rest looked up from reference TRBV19 and TRBJ1-1, is DGGITQSPKYLFRKEGQNVTLSCEQNLNHDAMYWYRQDPGQGLRLIYYSQIVNDFQKGDIAEGYSVSREKKESFPLTVTSAQKNPTAFYLCASSIPGIGEAFFGQGTRLTVV.

The chain couples TRBV12-3 or TRBV12-4 to TRBJ2-3; no clear D. Trimming took 6 bases from V and 0 from J, leaving 13 bases between them. This CDR3 is built from 15 residues. The CDR3 protein is CASSRRRSSTDTQYF. The CDR3 DNA follows: TGTGCCAGCAGCCGCCGGCGGAGTAGCACAGATACGCAGTATTTT.

The chain recombines TRBV6-1 with TRBJ1-1; D ambiguous. V was trimmed by 5 bases and J by 0 bases, leaving 13 bases between them. The CDR3 sequence is 15 residues long. Germline assignment: CDR1 MNHNS and CDR2 SASEGT. CDR3 amino acids: CASSYSSRLNTEAFF. In nucleotides, the CDR3 is TGTGCCAGCAGTTACTCGAGCAGGTTGAACACTGAAGCTTTCTTT.

The chain recombines TRBV29-1 with TRBJ2-4, with a weak D call TRBD1 (6 bases). This CDR3 region has 15 residues. Germline lookup yields CDR1 SQVTM and CDR2 ANQGSEA. V shed 6 bases and J shed 4 bases, with 19 bases lying between them. CDR3 sequence: CSVLTGINGKNIQYF. Here the CDR3 DNA reads TGCAGCGTCCTAACAGGGATCAATGGTAAAAACATTCAGTACTTC.

This chain links TRBV6-5 with TRBJ2-1; a weak D match, TRBD1 (6 bases). V dropped 6 bases and J dropped 9 bases, with 15 bases sitting between them. The length of the CDR3 is 13 residues. From germline, CDR1 is MNHEY and CDR2 SVGAGI. CDR3 coding DNA: TGTGCCAGCAGGAAAAACAGGGCCAGTGAGCAGTTCTTC. It is translated as CASRKNRASEQFF.

This chain joins TRBV5-6 and TRBJ2-1; D not resolved. The CDR3 is 12 residues long. CDR1 is SGHDT, CDR2 YYEEEE, per germline. V was shortened by 6 bases and J by 3 bases, with 7 bases between the two germline ends. The CDR3 DNA reads TGTGCCAGCACGCACAACTACAATGAGCAGTTCTTC. This encodes CASTHNYNEQFF.

This chain connects TRBV29-1 to TRBJ2-1; D call uncertain. The germline gives CDR1 SQVTM, CDR2 ANQGSEA. This CDR3 is 10 amino acids long. V lost 3 bases, J lost 8 bases, and 5 bases lay in between. CDR3 region: CSVDRYEQFF. DNA for the CDR3: TGCAGCGTTGACCGGTATGAGCAGTTCTTC.

The rearrangement uses TRBV12-3 or TRBV12-4 and TRBJ1-5; D possibly corresponds to TRBD1 (6 bases). The CDR3 contains 14 residues. The V end was cut by 6 bases, the J end by 1 base, with 10 bases between. The CDR3 sequence is CASSTQGSNQPQHF. As DNA, the CDR3 is TGTGCCAGCAGCACACAGGGAAGCAATCAGCCCCAGCATTTT.

The chain uses TRBV20-1 and TRBJ1-1, with unresolved D. The CDR3 totals 14 residues. Deletions cut 0 bases from V and 8 bases from J, with 16 bases between. The germline V gene encodes CDR1 DFQATT and CDR2 SNEGSKA (reference sequence). The CDR3 is CSAREKMGGIEAFF. CDR3 coding DNA: TGCAGTGCTAGAGAAAAGATGGGCGGGATAGAAGCTTTCTTT.

The J gene is TRBJ1-2, the V gene TRBV29-1; D gene ambiguous. Trimming shortened V by 7 bases and J by 1 base, and 13 bases separated the two germline ends. Germline assignment: CDR1 SQVTM and CDR2 ANQGSEA. The CDR3 is 13 residues long. This CDR3 is CSADTQINYGYTF. CDR3 bases: TGCAGCGCCGACACACAAATTAACTATGGCTACACCTTC.

The count of this clonotype is one. This chain connects TRBV30 to TRBJ1-1; D is possibly TRBD1 (5 bases). The CDR3 totals 14 residues. Germline lookup yields CDR1 GTSNPN and CDR2 SVGIG (reference sequence). V was trimmed by 2 bases and J by 1 base, leaving 11 bases between them. The CDR3 is CAWSRGRQNTEAFF. The CDR3 DNA is TGTGCCTGGAGTAGGGGCAGACAGAACACTGAAGCTTTCTTT.

This clonotype was seen only a few times. The V and J genes are TRBV27 and TRBJ1-1; TRBD1 matches 9 bases. J was trimmed by 4 bases and V by 3 bases; bases with no gene match: 3. Germline CDR1 is MNHEY and CDR2 is SMNVEV (reference sequence). The CDR3 runs to 14 residues. CDR3 bases: TGTGCCAGCAGTTTTACAGGGGGCTTCACTGAAGCTTTCTTT. Residues: CASSFTGGFTEAFF.

This clonotype was seen more than once but under ten times. The V call is TRBV11-2, the J call TRBJ2-1, with 13 nucleotides matching TRBD2. CDR1 and CDR2 from the germline V gene are SGHAT and FQNNGV. V shed 4 bases, J shed 7 bases, and the junction held 4 bases outside the gene matches. The CDR3 runs to 15 residues. The CDR3 protein is CASSWTSGGTNEQFF. The CDR3 nucleotides are TGTGCCAGCAGCTGGACTAGCGGGGGAACAAATGAGCAGTTCTTC.

The chain joins TRBV15 to TRBJ2-5, with 7 bases identical to TRBD1. Per germline, CDR1 LNHNV and CDR2 YYDKDF (reference sequence). The CDR3 consists of 15 residues. V shed 3 bases and J 1 base; nucleotides not matched to a gene: 5. The CDR3 DNA reads as TGTGCCACCAGCAGGCCGGGACAGCGCCAAGAGACCCAGTACTTC. The encoded protein is CATSRPGQRQETQYF.

V is TRBV6-2 or TRBV6-3 and J is TRBJ2-1; D gene uncertain. Trimming pared 6 bases from V and 0 bases from J, leaving 12 bases between. The CDR3 length is 15 residues. Germline values: CDR1 MNHEY, CDR2 SVGEGT. The CDR3 is CASRSHVGSYNEQFF. The CDR3 nucleotides read TGTGCCAGCAGGTCACACGTTGGCTCCTACAATGAGCAGTTCTTC.

The chain joins TRBV18 to TRBJ2-7; no firm D call. CDR1 is KGHSH, CDR2 LQKENI, per germline. Trimming took 3 bases from V and 5 from J, leaving 14 bases between them. The CDR3 totals 14 residues. CDR3 DNA: TGTGCCAGCTCACCTGAGAATGATGTCGACGAGCAGTACTTC. It yields the protein CASSPENDVDEQYF.

This clonotype has just a few counts. This chain connects TRBV29-1 to TRBJ1-2; no firm D call. Trimming took 1 base from V and 7 from J, leaving 13 bases between them. CDR3 length: 13 amino acids. The V gene's germline CDR1 is SQVTM and CDR2 ANQGSEA. The chain's CDR3 is CSVEGEGIGGYTF. The CDR3 DNA reads TGCAGCGTTGAAGGGGAGGGAATCGGTGGCTACACCTTC.